These 12 T cell receptor beta chains originate from one sample sequenced in a study of beta chain features in type 1 diabetes. Findings and limits, study-wide: Patients with Type 1 diabetes showed moderately but significantly shorter TCRB CDR3s in all four CD4+ subsets.

Their specific antigens are unknown. Every bit of the isolated RNA underwent reverse transcription, so sequencing read expressed TCRB transcripts. Assay used: immunoSEQ multiplex PCR; TCRdb lists only in-frame clones, some missing. The sample contains roughly 300,000 clones, 7% to 10% of which appear only once. Input material: central memory CD4+ T cells from blood. These receptors were collected from a young man with type 1 diabetes.

This clone was seen many times. The chain uses TRBV6-5 and TRBJ2-7; 8 nucleotides match TRBD1. Germline V gene data show CDR1 as MNHEY and CDR2 as SVGAGI. With 2 bases clipped from V and 5 bases from J, the junction kept 2 bases outside the gene matches. This CDR3 region has 13 residues. CDR3 sequence reads: CASSYGTGNEQYF. The CDR3 coding sequence is TGTGCCAGCAGTTACGGGACAGGAAACGAGCAGTACTTC.

This clone was observed a handful of times. The V call is TRBV10-3, the J call TRBJ1-1; maybe TRBD1 (5 bases). V was cut by 3 bases and J by 11 bases, with 13 bases left in between. The CDR3 consists of 12 residues. Germline V lookup: CDR1 ENHRY, CDR2 SYGVKD. The DNA for the CDR3 is TGTGCCATCAGTGATCGGGAGGGGAGGGCTTTCTTT. It translates to CAISDREGRAFF.

The rearrangement uses TRBV29-1 and TRBJ2-3, with TRBD2 matching 9 bases. Trimming at V came to 5 bases and at J to 0 bases, leaving 3 bases not matched to a gene. CDR1 SQVTM and CDR2 ANQGSEA come from the germline V gene. The CDR3 has 14 amino acids. The CDR3 loop reads CSVIAGASTDTQYF. CDR3 DNA: TGCAGCGTTATAGCGGGGGCAAGCACAGATACGCAGTATTTT.

This clone was seen more than once but under ten times. The chain has TRBV27 and TRBJ1-1; D remains ambiguous. Germline CDR1 reads MNHEY; CDR2 reads SMNVEV (reference sequence). The CDR3 loop spans 17 amino acids. V lost 3 bases to trimming and J lost 0 bases, with 17 bases between them. The CDR3 protein is CASSFSVSETMNTEAFF. Written as DNA, the CDR3 is TGTGCCAGCAGTTTCAGTGTCTCGGAAACGATGAACACTGAAGCTTTCTTT.

This clone occurred a few times. This chain joins TRBV7-2 and TRBJ1-4, with 7 bases that match TRBD1. Germline assignment: CDR1 SGHTA and CDR2 FQGNSA. CDR3 length equals 15 residues. The trim removed 5 bases at V and 4 bases at J, leaving 7 bases unmatched. As DNA, the CDR3 is TGTGCCAGCAGCCCCCGGGGACAGTATAATGAAAAACTGTTTTTT. It is translated as CASSPRGQYNEKLFF.

This clone was detected a few times. The chain links TRBV5-4 to TRBJ1-6; TRBD1 matches 7 bases. Germline values: CDR1 SGHNT, CDR2 YYREEE (reference sequence). There are 16 residues in the CDR3. With 4 bases clipped from V and 0 bases from J, the junction kept 4 bases outside the gene matches. The CDR3 DNA reads TGTGCCAGCAGCGAGGCAGGGGGCTCCTATAATTCACCCCTCCACTTT. Translating gives CASSEAGGSYNSPLHF.

The chain couples TRBV29-1 to TRBJ1-2, with D tentatively TRBD1 (5 bases). The CDR3 is 10 amino acids. Germline-derived CDR1 and CDR2 are SQVTM and ANQGSEA. Trimming removed 7 bases from V and 8 bases from J, with 11 bases in between. CDR3: CSAGTEGYTF. In DNA, the CDR3 is TGCAGCGCCGGGACCGAGGGCTACACCTTC.

The J gene is TRBJ1-6, the V gene TRBV6-1, with D hard to call. V was shortened by 8 bases and J by 6 bases, with 11 bases between the two germline ends. CDR1 and CDR2 (germline): MNHNS, SASEGT. The CDR3 consists of 13 residues. The CDR3 sequence is CASEQQLNSPLHF. DNA for the CDR3: TGTGCCAGCGAACAACAGCTTAATTCACCCCTCCACTTT.

This clone came up a few times. The chain recombines TRBV18 with TRBJ2-6, with D possibly TRBD1 on 6 matching bases. CDR3 length: 17 amino acids. V was shortened by 0 bases and J by 0 bases, with 9 bases between the two germline ends. Germline V gene lookup returns CDR1 KGHSH and CDR2 LQKENI. Written as DNA, the CDR3 is TGTGCCAGCTCACCACCGGACAGAACCTCTGGGGCCAACGTCCTGACTTTC. This translates into CASSPPDRTSGANVLTF.

This clone was observed a few times. CDR3 amino acids: CASRRRGKVSYEQYF. Here the CDR3 DNA reads TGTGCCAGCAGGAGGCGGGGAAAAGTATCCTACGAGCAGTACTTC. The rearrangement links TRBV5-6 to TRBJ2-7, with TRBD2 as a possible D gene (6 bases). Trimming pared 5 bases from V and 1 base from J, leaving 16 bases between. Germline V gene data show CDR1 as SGHDT and CDR2 as YYEEEE. The CDR3 is 15 amino acids.

This clone was seen only a few times. V gene TRBV9 combines with J gene TRBJ1-2; no firm D call. CDR1 is SGDLS and CDR2 is YYNGEE in the germline V gene. The CDR3 runs to 12 residues. V was cut by 7 bases and J by 8 bases, with 15 bases left in between. CDR3 protein: CASSEEAKGYTF. The CDR3 nucleotides are TGTGCCAGCTCGGAGGAGGCGAAAGGCTACACCTTC.

V and J are TRBV4-1 and TRBJ1-5; D gene unclear. V lost 0 bases and J 9 bases, leaving 9 bases between the germline ends. CDR3 length: 13 amino acids. Germline V lookup: CDR1 MGHRA, CDR2 YSYEKL. CDR3 sequence (DNA): TGCGCCAGCAGCCAAGAGGGTCAGAGGCCCCAGCATTTT. Residues: CASSQEGQRPQHF.